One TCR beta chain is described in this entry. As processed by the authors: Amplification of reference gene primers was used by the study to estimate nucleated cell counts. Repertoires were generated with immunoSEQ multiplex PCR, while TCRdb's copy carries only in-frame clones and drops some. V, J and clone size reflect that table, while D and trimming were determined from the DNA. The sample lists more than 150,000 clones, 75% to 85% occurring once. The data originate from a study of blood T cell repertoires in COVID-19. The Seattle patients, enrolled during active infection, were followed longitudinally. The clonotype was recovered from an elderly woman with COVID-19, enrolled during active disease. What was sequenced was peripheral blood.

This CDR3 is CASSLVPIQREETQYF. Written as DNA, the CDR3 is TGCGCCAGCAGCTTGGTTCCCATCCAACGAGAAGAGACCCAGTACTTC. The rearrangement uses TRBV5-1 and TRBJ2-5; no reliable D call. V shed 0 bases and J shed 3 bases, with 15 bases lying between them. CDR3 length: 16 amino acids. Germline CDR1 and CDR2: SGHRS and YFSETQ.